These T cell receptor beta chains were read from a single sample in a study of blood T cell repertoires in COVID-19. Assay used: immunoSEQ multiplex PCR; TCRdb lists only in-frame clones, some missing. The repertoire holds some 260,000 clones, with around 84% as singletons. The sample consisted of PBMCs or T cells enriched from blood (not recorded which). The receptors stem from a man aged 30 to 45 with acute COVID-19. The CDR3 runs from the conserved cysteine through the conserved F or W. A D gene is named only where the DNA matches it firmly. A row's size may be missing; if present it is once, few, many or a size class.

v_call,d_call,clone_size,j_call,cdr3_aa,cdr3_nt
TRBV19,TRBD2,NA,TRBJ2-3,CASSPRGGRGDTQYF,TGTGCCAGTAGTCCCCGGGGGGGCCGAGGAGATACGCAGTATTTT
TRBV3-1/TRBV3-2,TRBD1,NA,TRBJ1-2,CASRDQGGQGAKGYTF,TGTGCCAGCAGGGACCAGGGGGGACAGGGAGCGAAGGGCTACACCTTC
TRBV29-1,NA,NA,TRBJ1-5,CSVGEGDQPQHF,TGCAGCGTAGGAGAAGGCGATCAGCCCCAGCATTTT
TRBV28,TRBD2,NA,TRBJ2-1,CASSFGGGASYNEQFF,TGTGCCAGCAGTTTTGGCGGGGGGGCGTCCTACAATGAGCAGTTCTTC
TRBV11-3,TRBD1,NA,TRBJ1-4,CASSLRQGLTTNEKLFF,TGTGCCAGCAGCTTAAGACAGGGCCTTACAACTAATGAAAAACTGTTTTTT
TRBV5-5,NA,NA,TRBJ1-2,CASSLAFLDIGYTF,TGTGCCAGCAGCTTGGCCTTCTTGGACATAGGCTACACCTTC
TRBV6-5,TRBD2,NA,TRBJ2-1,CASGLGLAENNEQFF,TGTGCCAGCGGGCTAGGACTAGCGGAAAACAATGAGCAGTTCTTC
TRBV7-3,TRBD2,NA,TRBJ2-2,CASSLPGGRDTGELFF,TGTGCCAGCTCCCTCCCAGGCGGGAGGGACACCGGGGAGCTGTTTTTT
TRBV29-1,TRBD1,NA,TRBJ1-4,CSVGRSGGSEKLFF,TGCAGCGTTGGCAGGTCAGGGGGCAGTGAAAAACTGTTTTTT
TRBV20-1,NA,NA,TRBJ1-5,CSASAGYSNQPQHF,TGCAGTGCTAGTGCAGGTTATAGCAATCAGCCCCAGCATTTT
TRBV27,NA,NA,TRBJ2-4,CASSLRTGEVQYF,TGTGCCAGCAGTTTGCGGACGGGGGAGGTTCAGTACTTC
TRBV6-5,NA,NA,TRBJ1-3,CASSPGGLSGNTIYF,TGTGCCAGCAGTCCCGGGGGGCTCTCTGGAAACACCATATATTTT
TRBV11-2,NA,NA,TRBJ2-3,CASRSQRSSTDTQYF,TGTGCCAGCAGGAGTCAGCGGTCTAGCACAGATACGCAGTATTTT
TRBV5-1,NA,NA,TRBJ1-2,CASSLGASGFAGYTF,TGCGCCAGCAGCTTGGGGGCCTCGGGATTCGCTGGCTACACCTTC
TRBV5-4,NA,NA,TRBJ1-6,CASSLVTASPLHF,TGTGCCAGCAGCTTGGTGACAGCTTCACCCCTCCACTTT
TRBV5-1,NA,NA,TRBJ1-2,CASSLMTGYGYTF,TGCGCCAGCAGCTTGATGACAGGCTACGGCTACACCTTC
TRBV4-3,NA,NA,TRBJ2-2,CASSQEARGGELFF,TGCGCCAGCAGCCAAGAGGCCAGGGGCGGGGAGCTGTTTTTT
TRBV11-3,NA,NA,TRBJ1-1,CASSLEFFRGDTEAFF,TGTGCCAGCAGCTTAGAATTCTTCAGGGGCGACACTGAAGCTTTCTTT
TRBV19,NA,NA,TRBJ2-1,CASSSRSSYNEQFF,TGTGCCAGTAGTAGCCGGAGCTCCTACAATGAGCAGTTCTTC
TRBV10-2,NA,NA,TRBJ1-2,CASSGDYGYTF,TGCGCCAGCAGTGGAGACTATGGCTACACCTTC
TRBV5-6,TRBD1,few,TRBJ1-6,CASSSPTGTGFSSPLHF,TGTGCCAGCAGCTCCCCCACCGGGACAGGATTTTCTTCACCCCTCCACTTT
TRBV19,NA,NA,TRBJ1-1,CASSIRRRAFF,TGTGCCAGTAGTATACGTCGGAGAGCTTTCTTT
TRBV2,NA,once,TRBJ1-2,CASRTTVGYGYTF,TGTGCCAGCAGGACGACAGTTGGCTATGGCTACACCTTC
TRBV25-1,NA,NA,TRBJ2-2,CASSVLGAIDTGELFF,TGTGCCAGCAGTGTCCTGGGGGCAATCGACACCGGGGAGCTGTTTTTT
TRBV29-1,NA,NA,TRBJ1-2,CSVAGGDGYTF,TGCAGCGTTGCGGGGGGTGATGGCTACACCTTC
TRBV5-6,NA,once,TRBJ2-1,CASSLAGLGGEQFF,TGTGCCAGCAGCTTGGCAGGGCTGGGCGGCGAGCAGTTCTTC
TRBV6-4,NA,NA,TRBJ2-2,CASSDSTRSGELFF,TGTGCCAGCAGTGACTCGACAAGGTCCGGGGAGCTGTTTTTT